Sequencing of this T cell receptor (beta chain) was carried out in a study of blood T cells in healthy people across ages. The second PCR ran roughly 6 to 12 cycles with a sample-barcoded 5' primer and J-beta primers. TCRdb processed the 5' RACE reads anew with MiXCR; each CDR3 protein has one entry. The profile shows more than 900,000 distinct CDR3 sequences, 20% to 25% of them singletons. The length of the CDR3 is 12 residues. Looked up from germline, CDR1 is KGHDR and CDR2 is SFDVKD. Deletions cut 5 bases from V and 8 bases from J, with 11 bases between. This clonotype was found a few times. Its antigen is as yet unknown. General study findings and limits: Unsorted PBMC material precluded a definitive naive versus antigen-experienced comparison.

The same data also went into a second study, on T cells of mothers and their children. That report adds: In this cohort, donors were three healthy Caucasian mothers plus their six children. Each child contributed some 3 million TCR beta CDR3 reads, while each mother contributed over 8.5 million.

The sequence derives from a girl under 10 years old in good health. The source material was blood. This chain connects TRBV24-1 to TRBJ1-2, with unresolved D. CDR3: CATSGPNSGYTF. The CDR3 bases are TGTGCCACCAGTGGCCCGAATTCGGGCTACACCTTC.